The clone carrying this T cell receptor (beta chain) showed up just once. Its target is not known. Using immunoSEQ multiplex PCR, the repertoire was profiled, and TCRdb retains in-frame clones only, with some absent. The sample records some 90,000 clones, just over 90% being singletons. The data belong to a study of Tregs in tolerant kidney transplant recipients. Unstimulated regulatory T cells (CD4+CD25+CD127-), CD4+CD25- non-regulatory cells, CD4 and CD8 cells were FACS-sorted from thawed PBMCs. Study outcomes and limitations: No direct test of biological reproducibility was done here. The small number of patients limits these findings pending further validation. The most relevant donor-specific Treg TCRbeta repertoire apparently came from expansion with activated donor B cells.

CDR1 and CDR2 (germline): LNHNV, YYDKDF (reference sequence). The CDR3 is 16 amino acids. Trimming at V came to 0 bases and at J to 5 bases, leaving 7 bases not matched to a gene. The receptor's source is a human donor in good health. J is TRBJ2-7 and V is TRBV15, with TRBD2 matching over 10 bases. The sequenced sample was CD8+ T cells from blood. For the CDR3, the DNA is TGTGCCACCAGCAGAGAGGGGCTAGCGGGAGTCAACGAGCAGTACTTC. This sequence encodes CATSREGLAGVNEQYF.